The rows below give T cell receptor beta chains drawn from one sample of a study of blood T cell repertoires in COVID-19. Assay: immunoSEQ multiplex PCR; the TCRdb copy retains only in-frame clones and omits some. The table shows about 320,000 clones, with more than 70% occurring only once. The source material was peripheral blood. These receptors were collected from a woman aged 25 to 39 with COVID-19, enrolled during active disease. Each CDR3 is given with its conserved first and last residue. A D gene is named only where the DNA matches it firmly. Clone size, where shown, is once, few, many, or a class for clones that have expanded.

J gene,V gene,D gene,clone size,CDR3 protein,CDR3 DNA
TRBJ2-3,TRBV6-5,NA,NA,CASKSLAEGTDTQYF,TGTGCCAGCAAGTCGTTAGCGGAAGGCACAGATACGCAGTATTTT
TRBJ2-1,TRBV4-2,TRBD2,once,CASSQELAGVMGNEQFF,TGTGCCAGCAGCCAAGAATTGGCGGGGGTTATGGGGAATGAGCAGTTCTTC
TRBJ1-2,TRBV2,TRBD1,NA,CASSDKLGQCF,TGTGCCAGCAGTGACAAGTTGGGACAGTGTTTC
TRBJ2-5,TRBV20-1,TRBD2,NA,CSAGERGGRETQYF,TGCAGTGCTGGTGAGCGGGGGGGACGAGAGACCCAGTACTTC
TRBJ1-2,TRBV6-5,TRBD1,NA,CASRVNRDRGYGYTF,TGTGCCAGCAGGGTCAACCGGGACAGGGGCTATGGCTACACCTTC
TRBJ2-1,TRBV2,TRBD1,NA,CASTQGQGNNEQFF,TGTGCCAGCACCCAAGGACAGGGAAACAATGAGCAGTTCTTC
TRBJ1-4,TRBV9,NA,NA,CASSVGRVSNEKLFF,TGTGCCAGCAGCGTAGGGAGGGTCTCTAATGAAAAACTGTTTTTT
TRBJ1-1,TRBV7-9,NA,NA,CASKGRENTEAFF,TGTGCCAGCAAAGGCAGGGAGAACACTGAAGCTTTCTTT
TRBJ1-1,TRBV29-1,NA,few,CSVERQTGGSEAFF,TGCAGCGTTGAAAGGCAAACGGGGGGGTCTGAAGCTTTCTTT
TRBJ2-5,TRBV6-5,TRBD2,NA,CASKRVSGAGQYF,TGTGCCAGCAAGAGGGTTAGCGGGGCGGGGCAGTACTTC
TRBJ2-4,TRBV2,TRBD2,NA,CASSIDTGGIQYF,TGTGCCAGCAGTATAGACACGGGGGGGATTCAGTACTTC
TRBJ2-7,TRBV4-2,NA,NA,CASSQEWQNYEQYF,TGTGCCAGCAGCCAAGAGTGGCAGAACTACGAGCAGTACTTC
TRBJ2-5,TRBV18,NA,NA,CASSPSGDETQYF,TGTGCCAGCTCACCGTCAGGGGACGAGACCCAGTACTTC
TRBJ2-1,TRBV5-1,TRBD2,NA,CASSLVASGGAYEQFF,TGCGCCAGCAGCTTAGTGGCTAGCGGGGGGGCCTATGAGCAGTTCTTC
TRBJ1-5,TRBV2,NA,many,CASSEWDTYQPQHF,TGTGCCAGCAGTGAATGGGACACGTATCAGCCCCAGCATTTT
TRBJ1-5,TRBV4-1,TRBD1,NA,CASSATGAPNQPQHF,TGCGCCAGCAGCGCAACAGGGGCCCCCAATCAGCCCCAGCATTTT
TRBJ2-5,TRBV7-7,TRBD2,NA,CASAERGGRGETQYF,TGTGCCAGCGCAGAGCGGGGGGGCCGTGGGGAGACCCAGTACTTC
TRBJ1-5,TRBV27,TRBD1,NA,CASSSMTGGFTQPQHF,TGTGCCAGCAGTTCTATGACAGGGGGTTTCACTCAGCCCCAGCATTTT
TRBJ2-5,TRBV6-6,TRBD2,NA,CAIAGDLQETQYF,TGTGCCATCGCGGGGGACCTCCAAGAGACCCAGTACTTC
TRBJ2-1,TRBV5-4,NA,NA,CASSTHTEPALFF,TGTGCCAGCAGTACGCACACGGAGCCAGCCTTGTTCTTC
TRBJ1-2,TRBV7-9,NA,NA,CASSAPGTTSYGYTF,TGTGCCAGCAGCGCCCCCGGGACAACGTCGTATGGCTACACCTTC
TRBJ2-3,TRBV5-4,TRBD1,NA,CASSLQGASDTQYF,TGTGCCAGCAGCTTGCAGGGGGCATCAGATACGCAGTATTTT
TRBJ1-2,TRBV19,NA,NA,CASAGSWGYTF,TGTGCCAGTGCGGGGAGTTGGGGCTACACCTTC
TRBJ1-5,TRBV5-6,NA,NA,CASSSGVATPQHF,TGTGCCAGCAGCAGCGGGGTGGCAACGCCCCAGCATTTT